Shown below are 20 T cell receptor beta chains from a single sample sequenced in a study of T cell responses to AZD1222 COVID-19 vaccine. Data came from immunoSEQ multiplex PCR; TCRdb stores just in-frame clones and leaves some out. This sample has around 120,000 clones, with approximately 92% found just once. Specimen: peripheral blood, collected on day 0 of AZD1222 vaccination. The source of these receptors is an adult in good health.

The chain recombines TRBV6-5 with TRBJ1-1; the D gene is possibly TRBD1 (5 bases). Germline loops: CDR1 MNHEY, CDR2 SVGAGI. This CDR3 is 13 amino acids long. V gave up 6 bases and J gave up 0 bases, with 8 bases separating them. Here the CDR3 DNA reads TGTGCCAGCAGGGTAGGGGTGAACACTGAAGCTTTCTTT. It codes for CASRVGVNTEAFF.

This chain uses TRBV27 with TRBJ2-7, with no clear D. This CDR3 is 13 amino acids long. Germline V CDR1 and CDR2: MNHEY, SMNVEV (reference sequence). V lost 5 bases and J lost 4, with 12 bases in between. CDR3 sequence reads: CASSTRTLYEQYF. In DNA form, the CDR3 reads TGTGCCAGCAGTACTCGGACGCTTTACGAGCAGTACTTC.

This sequence joins TRBV4-1 and TRBJ2-5, with D possibly TRBD2 on 6 matching bases. Germline loops: CDR1 MGHRA, CDR2 YSYEKL. This CDR3 spans 18 amino acids. With 0 bases removed from V and 1 base from J, the gap between germline ends came to 18 bases. The DNA of the CDR3 is TGCGCCAGCAGCCAAGATGAATCGGGGTCGGGAGTCCAAGAGACCCAGTACTTC. Amino acids: CASSQDESGSGVQETQYF.

The chain is built from TRBV19 and TRBJ2-1; 7 bases are a match to TRBD2. CDR1 and CDR2 (germline): LNHDA, SQIVND (reference sequence). V trimming: 6 bases; J trimming: 8 bases; junction bases outside the gene matches: 13. The CDR3 contains 15 residues. CDR3 amino acids: CASSHPRGVRDEQFF. The CDR3 nucleotides read TGTGCCAGTAGCCACCCCCGGGGGGTTCGGGATGAGCAGTTCTTC.

The chain couples TRBV28 to TRBJ1-2; D is uncertain. The V end was cut by 5 bases, the J end by 2 bases, with 9 bases between. Germline V gives CDR1 MDHEN, CDR2 SYDVKM. This CDR3 comprises 13 residues. The CDR3 bases are TGTGCCAGCAGTATCACGGGCAACTATGGCTACACCTTC. Residues: CASSITGNYGYTF.

The chain carries TRBV11-3 and TRBJ2-2; D tentatively fits TRBD1 or TRBD2 (5 bases each). The CDR3 has 14 amino acids. V lost 8 bases and J 2 bases, leaving 12 bases between the germline ends. Germline-derived CDR1 and CDR2 are SGHNT and YENEEA. The CDR3 nucleotides read TGTGCCAGCGGGGACCCGAGTAACACCGGGGAGCTGTTTTTT. Translating gives CASGDPSNTGELFF.

CDR3: CASSVVRTGSNTGELFF. The CDR3, as DNA: TGTGCCAGCAGCGTAGTAAGGACAGGATCGAACACCGGGGAGCTGTTTTTT. The J gene is TRBJ2-2, the V gene TRBV9, with TRBD1 matching 7 bases. CDR1 and CDR2 from the germline V gene are SGDLS and YYNGEE. The junction had 5 bases not matched to a gene; V was cut back by 0 bases and J by 0 bases. The CDR3 sequence is 17 residues long. The whole variable domain, filled in from reference TRBV9 and TRBJ2-2, reads DSGVTQTPKHLITATGQRVTLRCSPRSGDLSVYWYQQSLDQGLQFLIQYYNGEERAKGNILERFSAQQFPDLHSELNLSSLELGDSALYFCASSVVRTGSNTGELFFGEGSRLTVL.

The V and J genes are TRBV12-3 or TRBV12-4 and TRBJ1-1; D uncertain. This CDR3 is built from 13 residues. Trimming took 3 bases from V and 1 from J, leaving 6 bases between them. CDR3 DNA sequence: TGTGCCAGCAGTTTCCGGGCGAACACTGAAGCTTTCTTT. This encodes CASSFRANTEAFF.

The rearrangement uses TRBV20-1 and TRBJ1-5, with D perhaps matching TRBD1 (6 bases). The CDR3 is 12 amino acids. Trimming stripped 3 bases from V and 7 bases from J, with 10 bases between. Germline CDR1 reads DFQATT; CDR2 reads SNEGSKA (reference sequence). Here the CDR3 reads CSASVGGQPQHF. The CDR3 coding sequence is TGCAGTGCTAGTGTGGGGGGCCAGCCCCAGCATTTT.

The chain combines TRBV20-1 with TRBJ1-1, with 7 positions matching TRBD1. This CDR3 is 11 amino acids long. Germline CDR1 reads DFQATT; CDR2 reads SNEGSKA (reference sequence). Trimming cost V 6 bases and J 7 bases; bases outside gene matches: 5. The CDR3 DNA reads TGCAGTGCGCCGGGACAGATTGAAGCTTTCTTT. This sequence encodes CSAPGQIEAFF.

This chain connects TRBV7-2 to TRBJ1-2; D is uncertain. This CDR3 has 13 residues. Germline loops: CDR1 SGHTA, CDR2 FQGNSA. Trimming shortened V by 2 bases and J by 6 bases, and 10 bases separated the two germline ends. The CDR3 loop is CASSLITRDGYTF. The CDR3 coding sequence is TGTGCCAGCAGCTTAATTACGCGTGATGGCTACACCTTC.

This clone was picked up one time. The V call is TRBV6-2 or TRBV6-3, the J call TRBJ1-1; a possible D gene is TRBD1 (5 bases). From germline, CDR1 is MNHEY and CDR2 SVGEGT. The CDR3 runs 13 residues. V was clipped by 5 bases and J by 10 bases, with 17 bases between them. The CDR3 bases are TGTGCCAGCAGTCCCCAGGGACCCCAAGGAGCTTTCTTT. It codes for CASSPQGPQGAFF.

This chain joins TRBV7-2 and TRBJ1-2; 8 positions agree with TRBD1. In germline, CDR1 is SGHTA, CDR2 FQGNSA. Germline trimming cut 5 bases from V and 4 bases from J; bases unmatched to any gene: 6. CDR3 length: 14 amino acids. CDR3 amino acids: CASSPRTGSYGYTF. The DNA of the CDR3 is TGTGCCAGCAGCCCGAGGACAGGGAGCTATGGCTACACCTTC. Variable domain in full (rest from reference TRBV7-2 and TRBJ1-2): GAGVSQSPSNKVTEKGKDVELRCDPISGHTALYWYRQSLGQGLEFLIYFQGNSAPDKSGLPSDRFSAERTGGSVSTLTIQRTQQEDSAVYLCASSPRTGSYGYTFGSGTRLTVV.

This sequence joins TRBV6-2 or TRBV6-3 and TRBJ1-2, with D perhaps TRBD1 (6 bases). CDR1 is MNHEY, CDR2 SVGEGT, per germline. This CDR3 has 15 amino acids. Trimming left V 2 bases short and J 2 bases short, with 12 bases between. The CDR3 nucleotides are TGTGCCAGCAGTTACACGCCAAGGGGGAACTATGGCTACACCTTC. This translates into CASSYTPRGNYGYTF.

The chain recombines TRBV6-2 or TRBV6-3 with TRBJ1-2; D unresolved. Trimming cost V 2 bases and J 3 bases, with 4 bases left between them. CDR1 and CDR2 (germline): MNHEY, SVGEGT. The CDR3 sequence is 12 residues long. This CDR3 is CASSYHYYGYTF. CDR3 nucleotides: TGTGCCAGCAGTTACCATTACTATGGCTACACCTTC.

The chain recombines TRBV19 with TRBJ1-2, with D unresolved. This CDR3 comprises 15 residues. Trimming pared 1 base from V and 0 bases from J, leaving 9 bases between. Germline assignment: CDR1 LNHDA and CDR2 SQIVND (reference sequence). The CDR3 loop is CASSIGPKTNYGYTF. The CDR3 bases are TGTGCCAGTAGTATAGGACCGAAGACTAACTATGGCTACACCTTC.

The chain uses TRBV29-1 and TRBJ2-7; no clear D gene. The ends were cut back, 1 base at V and 0 bases at J, with 4 bases in the middle. The CDR3 runs to 12 residues. Germline assignment: CDR1 SQVTM and CDR2 ANQGSEA. CDR3 sequence: CSVEAPSYEQYF. The CDR3 DNA reads as TGCAGCGTTGAAGCACCCTCCTACGAGCAGTACTTC.

The chain couples TRBV6-5 to TRBJ1-2; D is unclear. The CDR3 spans 14 residues. V shed 7 bases and J shed 3 bases, with 15 bases lying between them. CDR1 and CDR2 from the germline V gene are MNHEY and SVGAGI. In DNA, the CDR3 is TGTGCCAGCACGAAAGGGTGGGAAGACTATGGCTACACCTTC. Its translation: CASTKGWEDYGYTF.

This chain links TRBV7-8 with TRBJ1-5; D is uncertain. This CDR3 has 16 amino acids. Germline loops: CDR1 SGHVS, CDR2 FQNEAQ. V lost 6 bases and J lost 2, with 17 bases in between. CDR3: CASRLGGNEGNQPQHF. The CDR3 bases are TGTGCCAGCAGGTTGGGAGGCAATGAGGGCAATCAGCCCCAGCATTTT.

The genes are TRBV7-8 and TRBJ1-3; no firm D call. The CDR3 consists of 14 residues. Trimming shortened V by 2 bases and J by 0 bases, and 5 bases separated the two germline ends. Per the germline V gene, CDR1 is SGHVS and CDR2 is FQNEAQ. The CDR3: CASSLMDSGNTIYF. In DNA, the CDR3 is TGTGCCAGCAGCTTAATGGACTCTGGAAACACCATATATTTT.